Following are 18 T cell receptor beta chains from one sample sequenced in a study of cytomegalovirus exposure and HLA in healthy donors. This PCR relied on a set of 60 Vbeta primers and 13 Jbeta primers. Assay: immunoSEQ multiplex PCR; the TCRdb copy retains only in-frame clones and omits some. The sample lists about 130,000 clones, 55% to 75% occurring once. The sample comprised PBMCs. The receptors were sampled from a man younger than 40 in good health and CMV-seropositive.

The J gene is TRBJ1-6, the V gene TRBV9; D is uncertain. Trimming removed 3 bases at V and 8 bases at J, with 18 bases between. Looked up from germline, CDR1 is SGDLS and CDR2 is YYNGEE. The CDR3 contains 16 residues. The CDR3 bases are TGTGCCAGCAGCGCCAACGGGAGGGAACGAGATTCACCCCTCCACTTT. Translation gives CASSANGRERDSPLHF.

V usage is TRBV7-9 and J usage is TRBJ1-4; D might be TRBD1 (5 bases). Germline CDR1 reads SEHNR; CDR2 reads FQNEAQ (reference sequence). The CDR3 contains 14 residues. V lost 5 bases, J lost 11 bases, and 18 bases lay in between. CDR3 in DNA: TGTGCCAGCAGCCCAGACAGAGATTCAGCGAAACTGTTTTTT. Amino acid sequence: CASSPDRDSAKLFF. The complete variable domain, with remaining parts taken from reference TRBV7-9 and TRBJ1-4, reads DTGVSQNPRHKITKRGQNVTFRCDPISEHNRLYWYRQTLGQGPEFLTYFQNEAQLEKSRLLSDRFSAERPKGSFSTLEIQRTEQGDSAMYLCASSPDRDSAKLFFGSGTQLSVL.

The V and J genes are TRBV7-3 and TRBJ2-2; D is possibly TRBD2 (5 bases). The CDR3 covers 13 residues. V dropped 8 bases and J dropped 2 bases, with 9 bases sitting between them. Germline V gene lookup returns CDR1 SGHTA and CDR2 FQGTGA. CDR3 in amino acids: CASRDFNTGELFF. DNA of the CDR3: TGTGCCAGCCGGGATTTTAACACCGGGGAGCTGTTTTTT. Full variable domain (remainder filled in from reference TRBV7-3 and TRBJ2-2): GAGVSQTPSNKVTEKGKYVELRCDPISGHTALYWYRQSLGQGPEFLIYFQGTGAADDSGLPNDRFFAVRPEGSVSTLKIQRTERGDSAVYLCASRDFNTGELFFGEGSRLTVL.

V is TRBV10-2 and J is TRBJ2-3, with TRBD2 matching 7 bases. In germline, CDR1 is WSHSY, CDR2 SAAADI. CDR3 length: 15 residues. J was trimmed by 2 bases and V by 2 bases; bases with no gene match: 4. The CDR3 loop reads CASSEPGTTTDTQYF. CDR3 coding DNA: TGCGCCAGCAGTGAGCCCGGGACTACCACAGATACGCAGTATTTT.

The rearrangement uses TRBV18 and TRBJ1-1, with 7 bases lining up with TRBD1. Losses at the gene ends were 4 bases for V and 7 bases for J; bases not matched to a gene: 6. The germline V gene has CDR1 KGHSH and CDR2 LQKENI. The CDR3 extends over 13 amino acids. The CDR3 nucleotides read TGTGCCAGCTCACTAGGACAGGAGAGTGAAGCTTTCTTT. Translating gives CASSLGQESEAFF.

The chain joins TRBV7-9 to TRBJ2-2; 11 bases line up with TRBD1. Per the germline V gene, CDR1 is SEHNR and CDR2 is FQNEAQ (reference sequence). The CDR3 covers 15 residues. Losses at the gene ends were 5 bases for V and 5 bases for J; bases not matched to a gene: 4. The CDR3 DNA sequence: TGTGCCAGCAGCCGGACAGGGGGCCGGACCGGGGAGCTGTTTTTT. Its translation is CASSRTGGRTGELFF.

V is TRBV11-2 and J is TRBJ2-7, with D possibly matching TRBD1 (6 bases). The CDR3 is 17 residues long. V lost 4 bases and J lost 1, with 20 bases in between. CDR1 is SGHAT and CDR2 is FQNNGV in the germline V gene. In nucleotides, the CDR3 is TGTGCCAGCAGCTGGTGGGGGACAAAGGGAGCGTCCTACGAGCAGTACTTC. Its translation: CASSWWGTKGASYEQYF.

V is TRBV9 and J is TRBJ2-1, with D perhaps matching TRBD2 (5 bases). The germline gives CDR1 SGDLS, CDR2 YYNGEE. Trimming removed 0 bases from V and 6 bases from J, with 13 bases in between. The CDR3 loop spans 15 amino acids. CDR3 loop: CASSVVSGSLNEQFF. DNA for the CDR3: TGTGCCAGCAGCGTAGTAAGCGGTTCTCTCAATGAGCAGTTCTTC.

The table lists this clone with a few counts. The chain joins TRBV2 to TRBJ1-2; D possibly corresponds to TRBD1 (6 bases). Between the trimmed V and J ends, which lost 5 bases and 8 bases, there was a span of 12 bases. The germline V gene has CDR1 SNHLY and CDR2 FYNNEI. The CDR3 consists of 12 residues. CDR3: CASSYRVGGYTF. The CDR3 DNA reads TGTGCCAGCAGTTACAGGGTAGGGGGCTACACCTTC.

J is TRBJ2-3 and V is TRBV10-1, with 9 nucleotides matching TRBD1. CDR3 length equals 19 residues. From germline, CDR1 is WNHNN and CDR2 SYGVQD (reference sequence). With 0 bases clipped from V and 1 base from J, the junction kept 11 bases outside the gene matches. The CDR3 DNA reads TGCGCCAGCAGTGAGTCGACTGGGACAGGGCAGACTCGCACAGATACGCAGTATTTT. Translation gives CASSESTGTGQTRTDTQYF.

The chain couples TRBV6-1 to TRBJ2-1; a possible D gene is TRBD1 (6 bases). Trimming took off 3 bases at V and 2 bases at J, with 8 bases between the two ends. The CDR3 runs 14 residues. Looked up from germline, CDR1 is MNHNS and CDR2 is SASEGT. CDR3 in amino acids: CASSDRGPYNEQFF. CDR3 DNA sequence: TGTGCCAGCAGTGACAGGGGCCCCTACAATGAGCAGTTCTTC.

The V call is TRBV6-1, the J call TRBJ1-1; unclear D gene. CDR1 and CDR2 (germline): MNHNS, SASEGT. Deletions cut 7 bases from V and 2 bases from J, with 17 bases between. The CDR3 loop spans 15 amino acids. CDR3 protein: CASTRWEGINTEAFF. CDR3 sequence (DNA): TGTGCCAGCACCCGGTGGGAGGGAATAAACACTGAAGCTTTCTTT.

CDR3 protein: CASSYGGVYEQYF. The CDR3 coding sequence is TGTGCCAGCAGTTATGGGGGCGTCTACGAGCAGTACTTC. The rearrangement links TRBV28 to TRBJ2-7, with D possibly being TRBD1 (6 bases). From germline, CDR1 is MDHEN and CDR2 SYDVKM. The CDR3 extends over 13 amino acids. V was trimmed by 4 bases and J by 3 bases, leaving 10 bases between them.

This rearrangement joins TRBV15 to TRBJ1-4; tentative D call: TRBD1 (5 bases). Germline CDR1 reads LNHNV; CDR2 reads YYDKDF (reference sequence). The V gene lost 1 base and the J gene lost 6 bases, with 15 bases spanning the gap. The CDR3 spans 16 residues. The chain's CDR3 is CATSRGTGWEDEKLFF. The DNA for the CDR3 is TGTGCCACCAGCAGAGGAACAGGCTGGGAGGATGAAAAACTGTTTTTT.

The rearrangement joins TRBV7-6 to TRBJ1-4, with TRBD1 as a possible D gene (6 bases). V lost 5 bases and J lost 2, with 18 bases in between. Germline V gene sequence: CDR1 SGHVS, CDR2 FNYEAQ. The CDR3 runs 17 residues. The CDR3: CASSELEWGPTNEKLFF. In DNA, the CDR3 is TGTGCCAGCAGCGAATTGGAATGGGGGCCGACTAATGAAAAACTGTTTTTT.

The V call is TRBV5-1, the J call TRBJ1-1; TRBD1 matches 9 bases. Germline CDR1 SGHRS, CDR2 YFSETQ. V dropped 5 bases and J dropped 5; count of bases not matched to a gene: 10. The CDR3 sequence is 15 residues long. The CDR3 region is CASRAGTGSGTEAFF. CDR3 nucleotides: TGCGCCAGCAGGGCCGGGACAGGGAGCGGAACTGAAGCTTTCTTT.

This clone was observed a few times. The chain recombines TRBV28 with TRBJ1-2, with 8 bases identical to TRBD1. Germline V gene data show CDR1 as MDHEN and CDR2 as SYDVKM. CDR3 length: 19 amino acids. After removal of 6 bases from V and 4 bases from J, the junction contained 22 bases not matched to a gene. The CDR3 sequence is CASSLSGQGRGLGSYGYTF. The DNA of the CDR3 is TGTGCCAGCAGCCTTTCCGGACAGGGACGGGGGTTAGGTTCCTATGGCTACACCTTC.

The J gene is TRBJ2-7, the V gene TRBV7-3; TRBD2 aligns across 11 bases. Trimming removed 5 bases from V and 5 bases from J; junction bases left unmatched: 8. The CDR3 is 15 residues long. The germline V gene has CDR1 SGHTA and CDR2 FQGTGA. CDR3 loop: CASSPLLAGVDEQYF. CDR3 DNA: TGTGCCAGCAGCCCACTACTAGCGGGAGTGGACGAGCAGTACTTC.